One and the same sample provided the 18 T cell receptor beta chains below, sequenced in a study of T cells generated in artificial thymic organoids. Reverse primers in the TRAC or TRBC constant regions drove separate semi-nested PCRs for TCRalpha and TCRbeta. TCRdb independently ran MiXCR on the 5' RACE reads; one entry per CDR3 protein. This sample carries thousands of distinct CDR3 sequences, 18% of them seen once, and the ten largest clones take more than 1.4%. Sequenced input: naive CD8+ T cells from the thymus. Described subset: CD3+TCRalphabeta+CD8SP T cells; for blood, CD45RO-CCR7+ naive CD8+ T cells. The source is a human donor who gave cord blood stem cells for thymic organoid culture, a cardiac surgery patient who gave postnatal thymus, or a blood donor (not recorded which).

This clonotype was recorded many times. The rearrangement links TRBV29-1 to TRBJ2-7; the match to TRBD1 covers 7 bases. CDR3 size: 13 residues. Germline lookup yields CDR1 SQVTM and CDR2 ANQGSEA. The J segment lost 4 bases and the V segment lost 3 bases, leaving 6 bases of the junction unmatched. In nucleotides, the CDR3 is TGCAGCGTTGACGGGACAGCAACTTACGAGCAGTACTTC. Translated: CSVDGTATYEQYF.

This clonotype is labeled medium-sized. The rearrangement uses TRBV6-6 and TRBJ2-1; D remains ambiguous. The CDR3 loop spans 10 amino acids. The germline V gene has CDR1 MNHNY and CDR2 SVGAGI (reference sequence). CDR3 loop: CASGQDEQFF. Written as DNA, the CDR3 is TGTGCGAGTGGGCAGGATGAGCAGTTCTTC.

In this sample, this clonotype turned up a few times. The V gene is TRBV10-3, the J gene TRBJ2-7, with TRBD1 identical over 7 bases. This CDR3 has 14 residues. CDR1 is ENHRY and CDR2 is SYGVKD in the germline V gene. J gave up 4 bases and V 6 bases, and 9 bases lay outside the gene matches. The CDR3 spells CAISTGTVGYEQYF. CDR3 coding DNA: TGTGCCATCAGCACCGGGACAGTGGGTTACGAGCAGTACTTC.

This clonotype rates as medium-sized. The chain uses TRBV3-1 and TRBJ2-1; D is tentatively TRBD1 or TRBD2 (5 bases each). V was shortened by 4 bases and J by 9 bases, with 22 bases between the two germline ends. The CDR3 has 16 residues. CDR1 and CDR2 (germline): LGHDT, YNNKEL (reference sequence). In nucleotides, the CDR3 is TGTGCCAGCAGCCCCGGGACGGTGTCGAGCTCTGGTGAGCAGTTCTTC. Translation gives CASSPGTVSSSGEQFF.

By sample share, this clonotype is medium-sized (0.01 to 0.1%). The J gene is TRBJ2-5, the V gene TRBV21-1; the DNA was not used to check the table's D call, TRBD1. TRBV21-1 is annotated as a pseudogene. The CDR3 is 13 amino acids. DNA of the CDR3: TGTGCCAGCAGCGCTTGGGGCGTAGAGACCCAGTACTTC. It is translated as CASSAWGVETQYF.

The chain joins TRBV6-5 to TRBJ2-1; D might be TRBD1 (5 bases). Trimming cost V 4 bases and J 15 bases, with 16 bases left between them. This CDR3 is built from 12 residues. CDR1 and CDR2 (germline): MNHEY, SVGAGI. CDR3 region: CASSLVDNGPFF. The CDR3 DNA reads TGTGCCAGCAGTTTAGTGGACAATGGGCCGTTCTTC.

In this sample, this clonotype is medium-sized. The chain employs TRBV28 and TRBJ2-7; D is possibly TRBD2 (6 bases). CDR3 size: 13 residues. V gave up 6 bases and J gave up 0 bases, with 9 bases separating them. Looked up from germline, CDR1 is MDHEN and CDR2 is SYDVKM. The CDR3 bases are TGTGCCAGCAGCACGGGACTCTCCTACGAGCAGTACTTC. Its translation is CASSTGLSYEQYF.

About this clonotype itself: A read error may explain this, as a much larger clone is one base away. The chain uses TRBV28 and TRBJ2-7; no definite D call. The CDR3 extends over 14 amino acids. V was pared by 5 bases and J by 2 bases, with 13 bases between. Per germline, CDR1 MDHEN and CDR2 SYDVKM. CDR3 sequence (DNA): TGTGCCAGCAGTGATACAGAGGCTCCCTACGAGCAGTACTTC. Residues: CASSDTEAPYEQYF.

The chain recombines TRBV15 with TRBJ2-1; TRBD2 matches 9 bases. The V gene's germline CDR1 is LNHNV and CDR2 YYDKDF (reference sequence). The ends lost 3 bases at V and 6 bases at J; junction bases unmatched: 12. The CDR3 sequence is 17 residues long. The CDR3 sequence is CATSSSEASGAPNEQFF. The CDR3 region has the DNA TGTGCCACCAGCAGCTCAGAGGCTAGCGGGGCACCCAATGAGCAGTTCTTC.

The chain recombines TRBV12-5 with TRBJ2-7, with 9 bases that match TRBD2. The CDR3 consists of 17 residues. V was clipped by 1 base and J by 2 bases; unmatched bases: 9. Germline CDR1 LGHNT, CDR2 FRNRAP. CDR3 loop: CASGLDLTSGAPYEQYF. In DNA form, the CDR3 reads TGTGCTAGTGGTTTGGACTTGACTAGCGGAGCACCCTACGAGCAGTACTTC.

This clonotype has at least ten counts. The rearrangement links TRBV12-3 or TRBV12-4 to TRBJ2-7, with 13 bases that match TRBD2. V was pared by 5 bases and J by 0 bases, with 7 bases of the junction left unmatched. CDR3 length equals 17 residues. The CDR3 sequence is CASSPGLAGMSSYEQYF. CDR3 sequence (DNA): TGTGCCAGCAGTCCGGGACTAGCGGGAATGAGCTCCTACGAGCAGTACTTC.

By share, this clonotype counts as medium-sized. The CDR3 DNA sequence: TGTGCCAGCAGCCAAGGAGTTGCGGGGTGGGAAGCCAAAAACATTCAGTACTTC. Its translation: CASSQGVAGWEAKNIQYF. This rearrangement joins TRBV3-1 to TRBJ2-4, with D tentatively TRBD2 (6 bases). CDR1 is LGHDT and CDR2 is YNNKEL in the germline V gene (reference sequence). CDR3 length: 18 amino acids. V shed 1 base and J shed 0 bases, with 16 bases lying between them.

This chain connects TRBV7-3 to TRBJ2-3, with 10 bases identical to TRBD1. CDR1 SGHTA and CDR2 FQGTGA come from the germline V gene. The V gene end was trimmed by 8 bases and the J gene end by 3 bases; junction bases not matched to a gene: 8. The CDR3 extends over 15 amino acids. CDR3 DNA sequence: TGTGCCAGCGGCTCGACAGGGGGCTTGACAGATACGCAGTATTTT. This codes for CASGSTGGLTDTQYF.

Judged by abundance, this clonotype is medium-sized. V usage is TRBV6-6 and J usage is TRBJ2-3; 7 positions agree with TRBD2. Looked up from germline, CDR1 is MNHNY and CDR2 is SVGAGI (reference sequence). V dropped 0 bases and J dropped 1; count of bases not matched to a gene: 4. The length of the CDR3 is 16 residues. CDR3 sequence (DNA): TGTGCCAGCAGTTACTCGGGGACTATCGGCACAGATACGCAGTATTTT. It yields the protein CASSYSGTIGTDTQYF.

This clonotype is labeled medium-sized. The chain uses TRBV5-1 and TRBJ2-5; D is possibly TRBD2 (5 bases). Germline CDR1 and CDR2: SGHRS and YFSETQ. This CDR3 is built from 13 residues. Trimming removed 5 bases from V and 3 bases from J, with 11 bases in between. The CDR3 coding sequence is TGCGCCAGCAGTGGAATGGGAGAAGAGACCCAGTACTTC. Translated: CASSGMGEETQYF.

This clonotype has just a few counts. The chain combines TRBV20-1 with TRBJ1-1, with D tentatively TRBD1 (6 bases). Trimming stripped 1 base from V and 0 bases from J, with 21 bases between. The germline V gene encodes CDR1 DFQATT and CDR2 SNEGSKA (reference sequence). This CDR3 has 18 residues. The CDR3 is CSARGLVGTSRMNTEAFF. The CDR3 coding sequence is TGCAGTGCTAGAGGGCTGGTGGGGACAAGCAGAATGAACACTGAAGCTTTCTTT.

By its share, this clonotype is medium-sized (0.01 to 0.1%). The V call is TRBV7-9, the J call TRBJ1-4; D is unclear. V lost 2 bases, J lost 7 bases, and 8 bases lay in between. Germline values: CDR1 SEHNR, CDR2 FQNEAQ (reference sequence). CDR3 length: 13 amino acids. Here the CDR3 reads CASSLTLFEKLFF. CDR3 nucleotide sequence: TGTGCCAGCAGCTTAACCTTGTTTGAAAAACTGTTTTTT.

This clonotype was seen many times. The V and J genes are TRBV7-3 and TRBJ2-7, with 7 positions matching TRBD1. Germline CDR1 SGHTA, CDR2 FQGTGA. The CDR3 is 15 amino acids. Unmatched junction bases numbered 8, after V lost 4 bases and J lost 2 bases. CDR3 nucleotides: TGTGCCAGCAGCTCAGGGGGTGGCGGCACCTACGAGCAGTACTTC. It codes for CASSSGGGGTYEQYF.